The rows below give T cell receptor beta chains drawn from one sample of a study of OX40 agonist ivuxolimab in advanced cancers. The method was immunoSEQ multiplex PCR; TCRdb's version includes in-frame clones alone and lacks a portion of them. The sample yields more than 45,000 clones, 82% seen once. Sequenced material: CD4+ or CD8+ T cells sorted from blood, taken in a trial of the OX40 agonist ivuxolimab. These receptors all come from an adult with an advanced solid tumor such as melanoma, head and neck, liver or kidney cancer. Each CDR3 is given with its conserved first and last residue. The D gene is left open where the match is weak. The size field is filled for only some rows; it gives once, few, many or a size class.

D: TRBD1; V: TRBV4-1; size: .; J: TRBJ2-5; length: 18; DNA: TGCGCCAGCAGCCAAGAGGAGCGTGTGAGGGGGCGGGAAGAGACCCAGTACTTC; CDR3: CASSQEERVRGREETQYF
D: TRBD1; V: TRBV20-1; size: once; J: TRBJ1-2; length: 11; DNA: TGCAGTGCCCCGACAGGGGTAGGCTACACCTTC; CDR3: CSAPTGVGYTF
D: .; V: TRBV6-1; size: .; J: TRBJ2-3; length: 13; DNA: TGTGCCAGCAGTGCGGGAGTGACAGATACGCAGTATTTT; CDR3: CASSAGVTDTQYF
D: .; V: TRBV5-8; size: few; J: TRBJ2-5; length: 13; DNA: TGTGCCAGCTCGGTCAGGTGGCAAGAGACCCAGTACTTC; CDR3: CASSVRWQETQYF
D: .; V: TRBV6-5; size: .; J: TRBJ2-3; length: 14; DNA: TGTGCCAGCAGCCCCGACCGGGACACAGATACGCAGTATTTT; CDR3: CASSPDRDTDTQYF
D: TRBD2; V: TRBV5-5; size: .; J: TRBJ2-7; length: 16; DNA: TGTGCCAGCAGCTTGTTAAGAACTAGCGGCTCCTACGAGCAGTACTTC; CDR3: CASSLLRTSGSYEQYF
D: .; V: TRBV2; size: .; J: TRBJ1-5; length: 13; DNA: TGTGCCAGCAGTGGACAGCCCAATCAGCCCCAGCATTTT; CDR3: CASSGQPNQPQHF
D: .; V: TRBV19; size: .; J: TRBJ1-5; length: 14; DNA: TGTGCCAGTAGTATGGGATCAGGGTATCAGCCCCAGCATTTT; CDR3: CASSMGSGYQPQHF
D: TRBD2; V: TRBV11-3; size: .; J: TRBJ2-7; length: 17; DNA: TGTGCCAGCAGCTCACCCTTGTCCCTAGCGGGAGTTTACGAGCAGTACTTC; CDR3: CASSSPLSLAGVYEQYF
D: .; V: TRBV27; size: .; J: TRBJ1-1; length: 13; DNA: TGTGCCAGCAGTTGGCAGAGGAACACTGAAGCTTTCTTT; CDR3: CASSWQRNTEAFF
D: .; V: TRBV9; size: .; J: TRBJ2-6; length: 14; DNA: TGTGCCAGCACCTCCGTAACCGGGGCCAACGTCCTGACTTTC; CDR3: CASTSVTGANVLTF
D: .; V: TRBV18; size: .; J: TRBJ2-2; length: 17; DNA: TGTGCCAGCTCACCACTACGGGCAGAGTCGAACACCGGGGAGCTGTTTTTT; CDR3: CASSPLRAESNTGELFF
D: TRBD1; V: TRBV4-2; size: .; J: TRBJ1-6; length: 17; DNA: TGTGCCAGCAGCCGGACTTCGGGACAGGGTGGAGATTCACCCCTCCACTTT; CDR3: CASSRTSGQGGDSPLHF
D: .; V: TRBV19; size: .; J: TRBJ1-3; length: 13; DNA: TGTGCCAGCCCCGACAGCTCTGGAAACACCATATATTTT; CDR3: CASPDSSGNTIYF
D: .; V: TRBV2; size: .; J: TRBJ1-3; length: 15; DNA: TGTGCCAGCAGTGACTTGAACGCTTCTGGAAACACCATATATTTT; CDR3: CASSDLNASGNTIYF
D: .; V: TRBV29-1; size: .; J: TRBJ2-1; length: 13; DNA: TGCAGCGTCCGGGACGGGAACTACAATGAGCAGTTCTTC; CDR3: CSVRDGNYNEQFF
D: .; V: TRBV10-1; size: .; J: TRBJ2-4; length: 14; DNA: TGCGCCAGCAGCGATGGACAGACGCAGGGCATTCAGTACTTC; CDR3: CASSDGQTQGIQYF
D: .; V: TRBV19; size: once; J: TRBJ1-1; length: 16; DNA: TGTGCCAGTAGTATAGACCTCATAGGGATGAACACTGAAGCTTTCTTT; CDR3: CASSIDLIGMNTEAFF
D: .; V: TRBV7-9; size: .; J: TRBJ2-5; length: 15; DNA: TGTGCCAGCAGCTTAGCGTCGGGCAGACAAGAGACCCAGTACTTC; CDR3: CASSLASGRQETQYF
D: TRBD1; V: TRBV5-1; size: .; J: TRBJ2-7; length: 15; DNA: TGCGCCAGCAGCTCCGGACAGGGGCGGACCTACGAGCAGTACTTC; CDR3: CASSSGQGRTYEQYF
D: .; V: TRBV7-2; size: .; J: TRBJ1-1; length: 12; DNA: TGTGCCAGCAGCTTAGTAGGAGCTGAAGCTTTCTTT; CDR3: CASSLVGAEAFF
D: .; V: TRBV6-5; size: .; J: TRBJ2-1; length: 15; DNA: TGTGCCAGCAGTTACTCGATGGGCCAAGAGAATGAGCAGTTCTTC; CDR3: CASSYSMGQENEQFF
D: .; V: TRBV2; size: .; J: TRBJ1-2; length: 12; DNA: TGTGCCAGCAGGCCGAACAGCTATGGCTACACCTTC; CDR3: CASRPNSYGYTF
D: .; V: TRBV7-2; size: .; J: TRBJ1-1; length: 14; DNA: TGTGCCAGCAGCTTTCGGGGGCGTAACACTGAAGCTTTCTTT; CDR3: CASSFRGRNTEAFF
D: .; V: TRBV14; size: few; J: TRBJ1-1; length: 14; DNA: TGTGCCAGCAGCCAAGATCTACTCTTCACTGAAGCTTTCTTT; CDR3: CASSQDLLFTEAFF
D: TRBD2; V: TRBV11-3; size: .; J: TRBJ2-1; length: 16; DNA: TGTGCCAGCAGCCCCCCGGGAGGGAGAACCCACAATGAGCAGTTCTTC; CDR3: CASSPPGGRTHNEQFF
D: TRBD1; V: TRBV7-9; size: .; J: TRBJ1-4; length: 17; DNA: TGTGCCAGCAGTTTAGTTTACACAGGGGCTTATAATGAAAAACTGTTTTTT; CDR3: CASSLVYTGAYNEKLFF
D: .; V: TRBV7-8; size: once; J: TRBJ1-5; length: 14; DNA: TGTGCCAGCAGCGCTTACAGGGATGGACAGCCCCAGCATTTT; CDR3: CASSAYRDGQPQHF
D: .; V: TRBV13; size: once; J: TRBJ2-6; length: 18; DNA: TGTGCCAGCAGCTTAAAGGCAGTCCTCCACACTGGGGCCAACGTCCTGACTTTC; CDR3: CASSLKAVLHTGANVLTF
D: .; V: TRBV6-6; size: .; J: TRBJ1-5; length: 15; DNA: TGTGCCAGCAGTAAAAAAGGGGGACTGGGTCAGCCCCAGCATTTT; CDR3: CASSKKGGLGQPQHF
D: .; V: TRBV7-6; size: .; J: TRBJ1-3; length: 14; DNA: TGTGCCAGCAGCTGGGTGAGCTCTGGAAACACCATATATTTT; CDR3: CASSWVSSGNTIYF
D: TRBD2; V: TRBV7-3; size: .; J: TRBJ2-3; length: 16; DNA: TGTGCCAGCAGCCCGACAGCGGGAGCATTCGCAGATACGCAGTATTTT; CDR3: CASSPTAGAFADTQYF
D: TRBD2; V: TRBV7-9; size: .; J: TRBJ2-7; length: 14; DNA: TGTGCCAGCAGCCCGGGACTAGGGGCCTACGAGCAGTACTTC; CDR3: CASSPGLGAYEQYF
D: TRBD1; V: TRBV11-3; size: few; J: TRBJ1-2; length: 15; DNA: TGTGCCAGCAGGCCCGGGACAGGGGGAGCCTATGGCTACACCTTC; CDR3: CASRPGTGGAYGYTF
D: .; V: TRBV28; size: few; J: TRBJ1-2; length: 14; DNA: TGTGCCAGCAGTTCGGGGTTCCAAGACTATGGCTACACCTTC; CDR3: CASSSGFQDYGYTF
D: TRBD1; V: TRBV5-8; size: .; J: TRBJ2-3; length: 15; DNA: TGTGCCAGCAGCTGGGGACAGGGGGCAACAGATACGCAGTATTTT; CDR3: CASSWGQGATDTQYF
D: .; V: TRBV4-2; size: .; J: TRBJ1-2; length: 14; DNA: TGTGCCAGCAGCTCGTCGACGCGGGTCTATGGCTACACCTTC; CDR3: CASSSSTRVYGYTF
D: .; V: TRBV29-1; size: .; J: TRBJ2-7; length: 12; DNA: TGCAGCGTAAGACTCCCGGGGGACGAGCAGTACTTC; CDR3: CSVRLPGDEQYF
D: TRBD1; V: TRBV30; size: .; J: TRBJ1-5; length: 14; DNA: TGTGCCTGGAGTGCGGACAGGAATGATCAGCCCCAGCATTTT; CDR3: CAWSADRNDQPQHF
D: .; V: TRBV10-1; size: .; J: TRBJ2-3; length: 12; DNA: TGCGCCAGCAGTGGAAGCACAGATACGCAGTATTTT; CDR3: CASSGSTDTQYF